This entry concerns a single T cell receptor (beta chain). Its antigen is not known. It was with 60 Vbeta and 13 Jbeta primers that the PCR ran. Repertoires were generated with immunoSEQ multiplex PCR, while TCRdb's copy carries only in-frame clones and drops some. The sample shows some 120,000 clones, and about 2.3% sits with its ten largest clones. These data originate in a study of cytomegalovirus exposure and HLA in healthy donors. Study outcomes and limitations: Presence/absence comparisons presumed near-even sequencing depth among donors. Per published accounts, TCR beta sequences correctly predicted the HLA-A and HLA-B alleles of most subjects.

Sequenced material: PBMCs. This receptor was identified in a middle-aged man in good health and CMV-seronegative.

CDR3 coding DNA: TGTGCCAGCAGTTTGGGACAGGGGGCTTATGGCTACACCTTC. Translation: CASSLGQGAYGYTF. This rearrangement joins TRBV27 to TRBJ1-2, with TRBD1 matching 12 bases. The J segment lost 5 bases and the V segment lost 3 bases, leaving 1 base of the junction unmatched. CDR3 length equals 14 residues. In germline, CDR1 is MNHEY, CDR2 SMNVEV (reference sequence).